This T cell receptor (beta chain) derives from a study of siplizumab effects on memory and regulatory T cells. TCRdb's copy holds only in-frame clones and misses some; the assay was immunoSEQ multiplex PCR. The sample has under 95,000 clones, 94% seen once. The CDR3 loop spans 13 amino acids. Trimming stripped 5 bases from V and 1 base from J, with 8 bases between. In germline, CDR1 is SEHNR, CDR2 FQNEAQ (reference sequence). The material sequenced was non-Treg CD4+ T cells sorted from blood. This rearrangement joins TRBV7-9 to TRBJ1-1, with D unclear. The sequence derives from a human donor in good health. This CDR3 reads CASSRAGNTEAFF. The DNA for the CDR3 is TGTGCCAGCAGCCGTGCGGGGAACACTGAAGCTTTCTTT.